This T cell receptor (beta chain) was identified in a study of identical twins. TCRdb re-derived calls from the 5' RACE reads in MiXCR, one entry per CDR3 protein. The data show hundreds of thousands of distinct CDR3 sequences, roughly 20% seen once. Germline CDR1 and CDR2: SEHNR and FQNEAQ (reference sequence). The V gene lost 5 bases and the J gene lost 3 bases, with 10 bases spanning the gap. The CDR3 totals 13 residues. This sample was also put to use in a study of T cells expressing NK-cell markers. From that paper: The study found dominant NKG2C+ clonotypes at roughly 1.0-7.5% of CD8+ T cells in five or six donors. Once again these clonotypes came out on top in the CD3+CD56-NKG2C+ fraction of several donors.

The sample consisted of PBMCs. The TCR sequence derives from a woman aged 18-29 years in good health. The chain carries TRBV7-9 and TRBJ2-5; D is perhaps TRBD1 (6 bases). The chain's CDR3 is CASSVQGKETQYF. CDR3 in DNA: TGTGCCAGCAGCGTACAGGGAAAAGAGACCCAGTACTTC.